The T cell receptor beta chain under discussion was sequenced for a study of T cells in localized non-small cell lung cancer. Study-level results: Across samples, adjacent lung featured a median 57 of the top 100 tumor clones. Maximal T cell clonality occurred in uninvolved adjacent lung, with tumor ranking below it.

Notes on this clone: What it recognizes is unknown.

Germline V lookup: CDR1 MNHEY, CDR2 SMNVEV (reference sequence). The V gene end was trimmed by 6 bases and the J gene end by 4 bases; junction bases not matched to a gene: 4. The CDR3 spans 14 residues. TCRdb keeps only in-frame clones here, not all; method: immunoSEQ multiplex PCR. The sample holds 14,000 or so clones, around 90% seen once. The source was peripheral blood mononuclear cells, collected before any cancer treatment. The chain employs TRBV27 and TRBJ2-7, with 12 bases matching TRBD2. The sequence derives from a man between 40 and 69 years old with stage III lung adenocarcinoma. The CDR3 coding sequence is TGTGCCAGCAGGGAGACTAGCGGGAGTTACGAGCAGTACTTC. Encoded protein: CASRETSGSYEQYF.